The source of this T cell receptor beta chain is a study of blood T cells in healthy people across ages. Study findings and constraints: Not knowing donor CMV status may have confounded expanded clonotype changes. More naive CD4+ cells and higher diversity marked long-lived donors relative to aged donors.

CDR1 MDHEN and CDR2 SYDVKM come from the germline V gene. CDR3 length: 17 amino acids. Trimming took 2 bases from V and 5 from J; bases not matched to a gene: 5. This clonotype appeared a few times. Antigen: not known. Primers used in a second PCR of about 6 to 12 cycles were a sample-barcoded 5' primer and a J-beta primer mix. Each of the cDNA molecules was tagged by a template-switch adaptor with 12 random nucleotides. Via MiXCR, TCRdb re-called the 5' RACE reads, giving one row per CDR3 protein. The sample lists about 1 million distinct CDR3 sequences, approximately 25% occurring once. The same data also contributed to another study, on T cells of mothers and their children.

The sample taken for sequencing was blood. This clonotype was obtained from a girl aged 2-10 years in good health. This chain joins TRBV28 and TRBJ2-1; 14 positions match TRBD2. The DNA for the CDR3 is TGTGCCAGCAGTTTAGTACTGGGACTAGCGGGAGACAATGAGCAGTTCTTC. Its protein is CASSLVLGLAGDNEQFF.